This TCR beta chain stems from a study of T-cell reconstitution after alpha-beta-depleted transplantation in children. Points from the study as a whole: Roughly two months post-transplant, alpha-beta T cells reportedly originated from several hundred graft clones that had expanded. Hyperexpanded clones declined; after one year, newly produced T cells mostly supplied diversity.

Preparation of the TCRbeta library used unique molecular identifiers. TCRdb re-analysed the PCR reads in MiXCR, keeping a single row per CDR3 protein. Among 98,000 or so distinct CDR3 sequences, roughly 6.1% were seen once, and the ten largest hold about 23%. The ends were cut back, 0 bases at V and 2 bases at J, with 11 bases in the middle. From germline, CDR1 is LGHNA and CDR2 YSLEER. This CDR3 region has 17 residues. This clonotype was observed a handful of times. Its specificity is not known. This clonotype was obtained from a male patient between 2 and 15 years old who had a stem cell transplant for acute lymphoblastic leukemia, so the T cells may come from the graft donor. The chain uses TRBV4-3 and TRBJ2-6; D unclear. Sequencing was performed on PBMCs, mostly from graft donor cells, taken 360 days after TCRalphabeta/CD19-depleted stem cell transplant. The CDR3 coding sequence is TGCGCCAGCAGCCAAGATTGGATAAGGGCTGGGGCCAACGTCCTGACTTTC. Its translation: CASSQDWIRAGANVLTF.